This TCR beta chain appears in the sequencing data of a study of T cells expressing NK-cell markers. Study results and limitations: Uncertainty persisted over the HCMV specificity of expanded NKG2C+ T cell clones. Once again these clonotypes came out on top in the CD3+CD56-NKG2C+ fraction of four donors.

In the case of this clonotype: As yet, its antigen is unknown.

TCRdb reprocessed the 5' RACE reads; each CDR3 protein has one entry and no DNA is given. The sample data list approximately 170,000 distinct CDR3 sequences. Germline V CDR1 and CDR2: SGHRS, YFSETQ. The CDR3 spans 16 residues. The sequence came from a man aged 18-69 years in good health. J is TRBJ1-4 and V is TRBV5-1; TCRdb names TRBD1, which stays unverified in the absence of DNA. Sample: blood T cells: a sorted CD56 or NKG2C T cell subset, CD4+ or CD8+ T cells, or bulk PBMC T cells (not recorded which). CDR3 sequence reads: CASSPKDSGINEKLFF.